A single sample gave rise to the 19 T cell receptor beta chains below, sequenced in a study of blood T cell repertoires in COVID-19. Clones were sequenced by immunoSEQ multiplex PCR, and TCRdb holds only the in-frame ones, with some missing. The top ten hold around 38% of the sample, which has some 74,000 clones, roughly four fifths seen once. Sequenced: peripheral blood. The receptor set was obtained from a man at least 80 years old with acute or convalescent COVID-19.

This clone was observed once. The chain uses TRBV5-5 and TRBJ1-3, with 9 positions matching TRBD1. The CDR3 length is 15 residues. V dropped 1 base and J dropped 4; count of bases not matched to a gene: 3. Germline CDR1 SGHKS, CDR2 YYEKEE (reference sequence). In nucleotides, the CDR3 is TGTGCCAGCAGCTTGACAGGGGGCGCCGGAAACACCATATATTTT. This gives the protein CASSLTGGAGNTIYF. The full variable domain, in which reference TRBV5-5 and TRBJ1-3 provide the parts outside the CDR3, is DAGVTQSPTHLIKTRGQQVTLRCSPISGHKSVSWYQQVLGQGPQFIFQYYEKEERGRGNFPDRFSARQFPNYSSELNVNALLLGDSALYLCASSLTGGAGNTIYFGEGSWLTVV.

The V and J genes are TRBV10-2 and TRBJ1-4, with a possible D match to TRBD1 (6 bases). The V end lost 3 bases, the J end lost 6 bases, and 14 bases lay between the germline ends. The CDR3 covers 15 residues. Germline CDR1 and CDR2: WSHSY and SAAADI. This CDR3 is CASSDRGSDDEKLFF. CDR3 bases: TGCGCCAGCAGTGACAGGGGTTCAGATGATGAAAAACTGTTTTTT.

The chain combines TRBV6-5 with TRBJ2-1; D perhaps matches TRBD1 (5 bases). The CDR3 is 15 amino acids. CDR1 and CDR2 from the germline V gene are MNHEY and SVGAGI. Trimming pared 6 bases from V and 3 bases from J, leaving 15 bases between. The CDR3 nucleotides are TGTGCCAGCAGCCTCAAGGGGTTGGACTACAATGAGCAGTTCTTC. Amino acid sequence: CASSLKGLDYNEQFF.

This chain links TRBV3-1 (or the pseudogene TRBV3-2) with TRBJ1-1; 7 bases line up with TRBD1. From germline, CDR1 is LGHDT and CDR2 YNNKEL (reference sequence). This CDR3 spans 16 amino acids. V shed 2 bases and J 1 base; nucleotides not matched to a gene: 7. This CDR3 is CASSQRGTAKNTEAFF. CDR3 nucleotides: TGTGCCAGCAGCCAACGCGGGACAGCCAAGAACACTGAAGCTTTCTTT.

This clone was found once. This chain connects TRBV19 to TRBJ2-6; D possibly corresponds to TRBD2 (5 bases). Germline-derived CDR1 and CDR2 are LNHDA and SQIVND (reference sequence). Between the trimmed V and J ends, which lost 4 bases and 4 bases, there was a span of 11 bases. This CDR3 region has 15 residues. The CDR3 protein is CASSSEGGGANVLTF. The CDR3 nucleotides are TGTGCCAGTAGTAGTGAGGGTGGAGGGGCCAACGTCCTGACTTTC.

This clone was found once. DNA for the CDR3: TGTGCCAGCTCACCACCGGGGAGGGAGACCCAGTACTTC. The encoded protein is CASSPPGRETQYF. This chain joins TRBV18 and TRBJ2-5; perhaps TRBD2 as D (6 bases). This CDR3 has 13 amino acids. Looked up from germline, CDR1 is KGHSH and CDR2 is LQKENI. Trimming took 0 bases from V and 5 from J, leaving 7 bases between them.

As regards this clone: The germline gene is not matched at one end of the junction; a read error may be the cause. The chain is built from TRBV27 and TRBJ2-2; 15 nucleotides agree with TRBD2. The germline V gene encodes CDR1 MNHEY and CDR2 SMNVEV (reference sequence). The length of the CDR3 is 18 residues. DNA of the CDR3: TGTGCCAGCAGTTTAGGGACTAGCGGGGGGCCGAAGACCGGGGAGCTGTTTTTT. It yields the protein CASSLGTSGGPKTGELFF.

The CDR3 nucleotides read TGTGCCATCAGTGCCCAATCGGGACACGAGGCTGAAGCTTTCTTT. It translates to CAISAQSGHEAEAFF. This chain uses TRBV10-3 with TRBJ1-1; possibly TRBD1 for D (6 bases). The germline V gene has CDR1 ENHRY and CDR2 SYGVKD. The V and J ends lost 4 bases and 6 bases respectively, with 18 bases between them. This CDR3 spans 15 amino acids.

The chain employs TRBV28 and TRBJ1-2; D gene unclear. Looked up from germline, CDR1 is MDHEN and CDR2 is SYDVKM. V lost 4 bases to trimming and J lost 4 bases, with 10 bases between them. The CDR3 runs to 13 residues. CDR3 DNA: TGTGCCAGCAGTTCCCCTCCGGGCTATGGCTACACCTTC. Its protein product is CASSSPPGYGYTF.

V is TRBV4-3 and J is TRBJ1-3; D not resolved. CDR1 and CDR2 from the germline V gene are LGHNA and YSLEER. The CDR3 has 17 residues. Trimming removed 0 bases from V and 9 bases from J, with 21 bases in between. The CDR3 sequence: CASSQENFAAAEGTIYF. In DNA, the CDR3 is TGCGCCAGCAGCCAAGAGAACTTTGCAGCTGCTGAGGGCACCATATATTTT.

The rearrangement links TRBV28 to TRBJ1-6; 9 bases agree with TRBD1. The CDR3 is made up of 15 amino acids. The J segment lost 11 bases and the V segment lost 5 bases, leaving 10 bases of the junction unmatched. CDR1 and CDR2 (germline): MDHEN, SYDVKM. The CDR3 spells CASSPRQGVGAPLHF. The CDR3 nucleotides read TGTGCCAGCAGTCCCCGACAGGGGGTGGGGGCACCCCTCCACTTT.

The V gene is TRBV18, the J gene TRBJ1-6, with TRBD1 matching over 12 bases. CDR3 length: 15 amino acids. The V gene end was trimmed by 3 bases and the J gene end by 9 bases; junction bases not matched to a gene: 3. Per the germline V gene, CDR1 is KGHSH and CDR2 is LQKENI. CDR3 bases: TGTGCCAGCTCACCTGGGACAGGGGGCCCTTCACCCCTCCACTTT. Its protein is CASSPGTGGPSPLHF.

The chain couples TRBV9 to TRBJ2-1, with 7 bases matching TRBD1. Germline lookup yields CDR1 SGDLS and CDR2 YYNGEE. Trimming cost V 0 bases and J 4 bases; bases outside gene matches: 13. This CDR3 comprises 18 residues. The CDR3 is CASSVDVDGQAFYNEQFF. In DNA form, the CDR3 reads TGTGCCAGCAGCGTAGACGTGGATGGACAGGCCTTTTACAATGAGCAGTTCTTC.

The chain joins TRBV20-1 to TRBJ1-1; D unclear. Germline V gene data show CDR1 as DFQATT and CDR2 as SNEGSKA (reference sequence). The CDR3 loop spans 13 amino acids. V lost 3 bases and J lost 0, with 8 bases in between. CDR3 coding DNA: TGCAGTGCTAGTTCCGGAGTGAACACTGAAGCTTTCTTT. Its translation: CSASSGVNTEAFF.

The chain carries TRBV5-5 and TRBJ2-1; TRBD1 matches at 7 bases. The germline V gene encodes CDR1 SGHKS and CDR2 YYEKEE (reference sequence). Losses at the gene ends were 1 base for V and 7 bases for J; bases not matched to a gene: 5. The CDR3 contains 14 residues. CDR3 sequence: CASSLLKGANEQFF. The CDR3 region has the DNA TGTGCCAGCAGCTTGTTAAAGGGGGCGAATGAGCAGTTCTTC. The whole variable domain, remainder taken from reference TRBV5-5 and TRBJ2-1, is DAGVTQSPTHLIKTRGQQVTLRCSPISGHKSVSWYQQVLGQGPQFIFQYYEKEERGRGNFPDRFSARQFPNYSSELNVNALLLGDSALYLCASSLLKGANEQFFGPGTRLTVL.

V is TRBV29-1 and J is TRBJ1-4; a weak D match, TRBD1 (5 bases). Per the germline V gene, CDR1 is SQVTM and CDR2 is ANQGSEA. The CDR3 consists of 13 residues. V was trimmed by 4 bases and J by 3 bases, leaving 9 bases between them. The CDR3 bases are TGCAGCGTTGCTAGACAGCCTAATGAAAAACTGTTTTTT. This gives the protein CSVARQPNEKLFF.

V gene TRBV3-1 (or the pseudogene TRBV3-2) combines with J gene TRBJ2-3, with 7 bases aligning to TRBD1. This CDR3 is built from 14 residues. Unmatched junction bases numbered 7, after V lost 7 bases and J lost 3 bases. In germline, CDR1 is LGHDT, CDR2 YNNKEL (reference sequence). CDR3 residues: CASTPGQITDTQYF. CDR3 nucleotides: TGTGCCAGCACCCCGGGACAGATAACAGATACGCAGTATTTT.

The chain uses TRBV28 and TRBJ1-4, with TRBD1 identical over 8 bases. Trimming cost V 5 bases and J 7 bases; bases outside gene matches: 9. The CDR3 runs to 15 residues. The germline CDR1 and CDR2 sequences are MDHEN and SYDVKM. The CDR3 is CASSRDRGIGEKLFF. In DNA form, the CDR3 reads TGTGCCAGCAGTCGCGACAGGGGTATTGGTGAAAAACTGTTTTTT.

The chain is built from TRBV4-2 and TRBJ2-1, with TRBD2 as a possible D gene (5 bases). CDR3 length equals 15 residues. Germline V gives CDR1 LGHNA, CDR2 YNFKEQ. Trimming took 3 bases from V and 2 from J, leaving 11 bases between them. The CDR3 here is CASSQIGGPYNEQFF. Written as DNA, the CDR3 is TGTGCCAGCAGCCAGATTGGAGGCCCCTACAATGAGCAGTTCTTC.